This is a list of T cell receptor beta chains from one sample in a study of blood T cell repertoires in COVID-19. Clones were read by immunoSEQ multiplex PCR, and TCRdb kept only the in-frame ones, dropping some. The sample includes about 330,000 clones, about nine tenths of them seen just once. The source material was peripheral blood. The origin of the receptors is a man aged 25-45 years with COVID-19, enrolled during active disease. The CDR3 runs from the conserved cysteine through the conserved F or W. The order of the fields is D gene, J gene, clone size, V gene, CDR3 protein, CDR3 DNA. The D gene is left open where the match is weak. Rows may omit the clone size; those that give it use once, few, many or a size class.

D gene: TRBD2; J gene: TRBJ2-1; clone size: .; V gene: TRBV19; CDR3 protein: CASSFRTSGGKLIYNEQFF; CDR3 DNA: TGTGCCAGTAGTTTCCGGACTAGCGGGGGGAAGCTGATCTACAATGAGCAGTTCTTC
D gene: TRBD1; J gene: TRBJ2-5; clone size: .; V gene: TRBV18; CDR3 protein: CASSRDRVEETQYF; CDR3 DNA: TGTGCCAGCTCACGGGACAGGGTTGAAGAGACCCAGTACTTC
D gene: .; J gene: TRBJ2-7; clone size: .; V gene: TRBV5-6; CDR3 protein: CASSLGQSYEQYF; CDR3 DNA: TGTGCCAGCAGCCTCGGACAGTCCTACGAGCAGTACTTC
D gene: .; J gene: TRBJ2-7; clone size: .; V gene: TRBV18; CDR3 protein: CASSPPGVNRVHEQYF; CDR3 DNA: TGTGCCAGCTCACCACCGGGGGTCAACAGGGTGCACGAGCAGTACTTC
D gene: .; J gene: TRBJ2-7; clone size: .; V gene: TRBV14; CDR3 protein: CASSPSQYEQYF; CDR3 DNA: TGTGCCAGCAGCCCCTCTCAGTACGAGCAGTACTTC
D gene: .; J gene: TRBJ2-2; clone size: .; V gene: TRBV5-1; CDR3 protein: CASSSPGSGELFF; CDR3 DNA: TGCGCCAGCAGCAGCCCGGGGTCCGGGGAGCTGTTTTTT
D gene: .; J gene: TRBJ1-1; clone size: .; V gene: TRBV6-2/TRBV6-3; CDR3 protein: CASSYGRRTEAFF; CDR3 DNA: TGTGCCAGCAGTTACGGGCGCAGGACTGAAGCTTTCTTT
D gene: TRBD1; J gene: TRBJ1-6; clone size: .; V gene: TRBV6-5; CDR3 protein: CASSQQGDNSPLHF; CDR3 DNA: TGTGCCAGCAGCCAACAGGGGGACAATTCACCCCTCCACTTT
D gene: TRBD1; J gene: TRBJ1-2; clone size: few; V gene: TRBV6-5; CDR3 protein: CASSYGTGAIRHGYTF; CDR3 DNA: TGTGCCAGCAGTTACGGGACAGGCGCCATCAGGCATGGCTACACCTTC
D gene: .; J gene: TRBJ2-5; clone size: .; V gene: TRBV7-9; CDR3 protein: CASIRGEGDMETQYF; CDR3 DNA: TGTGCCAGCATCAGGGGGGAAGGGGACATGGAGACCCAGTACTTC
D gene: .; J gene: TRBJ2-7; clone size: .; V gene: TRBV2; CDR3 protein: CASGAYEQYF; CDR3 DNA: TGTGCCAGTGGAGCGTACGAGCAGTACTTC
D gene: TRBD2; J gene: TRBJ2-5; clone size: .; V gene: TRBV6-2/TRBV6-3; CDR3 protein: CASSYDLGSGQYQETQYF; CDR3 DNA: TGTGCCAGCAGTTACGACCTCGGTAGCGGGCAGTACCAAGAGACCCAGTACTTC
D gene: .; J gene: TRBJ2-7; clone size: once; V gene: TRBV7-9; CDR3 protein: CASSPRAGEPYEQYF; CDR3 DNA: TGTGCCAGCAGCCCGCGGGCAGGGGAACCCTACGAGCAGTACTTC
D gene: .; J gene: TRBJ1-3; clone size: .; V gene: TRBV7-9; CDR3 protein: CASSLSLGESSGNTIYF; CDR3 DNA: TGTGCCAGCAGCTTAAGTTTGGGAGAAAGCTCTGGAAACACCATATATTTT
D gene: .; J gene: TRBJ1-1; clone size: .; V gene: TRBV7-9; CDR3 protein: CASSFRPVGANTEAFF; CDR3 DNA: TGTGCCAGCAGCTTTCGCCCAGTTGGGGCTAACACTGAAGCTTTCTTT
D gene: TRBD2; J gene: TRBJ2-7; clone size: .; V gene: TRBV27; CDR3 protein: CASRLAGDFYEQYF; CDR3 DNA: TGTGCCAGCAGGCTAGCGGGAGACTTCTACGAGCAGTACTTC
D gene: .; J gene: TRBJ2-7; clone size: .; V gene: TRBV28; CDR3 protein: CASTLDTSWGEQYF; CDR3 DNA: TGTGCCAGCACCCTGGACACCTCCTGGGGCGAGCAGTACTTC
D gene: TRBD2; J gene: TRBJ2-3; clone size: .; V gene: TRBV4-3; CDR3 protein: CASSQGRGGRTDTQYF; CDR3 DNA: TGCGCCAGCAGCCAAGGCCGGGGGGGCCGAACAGATACGCAGTATTTT
D gene: TRBD2; J gene: TRBJ2-1; clone size: .; V gene: TRBV11-3; CDR3 protein: CASSLVMGGGRADEQFF; CDR3 DNA: TGTGCCAGCAGCTTAGTAATGGGTGGCGGGAGGGCGGATGAGCAGTTCTTC
D gene: TRBD1; J gene: TRBJ1-5; clone size: .; V gene: TRBV11-3; CDR3 protein: CASSPLGQGRWADQPQHF; CDR3 DNA: TGTGCCAGCAGCCCACTAGGACAGGGTCGTTGGGCAGATCAGCCCCAGCATTTT
D gene: TRBD2; J gene: TRBJ2-2; clone size: .; V gene: TRBV15; CDR3 protein: CATSRGASGAFGELFF; CDR3 DNA: TGTGCCACCAGCAGAGGGGCTAGCGGGGCTTTCGGGGAGCTGTTTTTT
D gene: TRBD2; J gene: TRBJ2-1; clone size: .; V gene: TRBV13; CDR3 protein: CASSFPFHQRGGEQFF; CDR3 DNA: TGTGCCAGCAGCTTCCCTTTCCACCAGCGGGGGGGTGAGCAGTTCTTC
D gene: .; J gene: TRBJ1-2; clone size: .; V gene: TRBV7-2; CDR3 protein: CASSLIGEGYTF; CDR3 DNA: TGTGCCAGCAGCTTAATCGGGGAGGGCTACACCTTC
D gene: .; J gene: TRBJ1-6; clone size: once; V gene: TRBV25-1; CDR3 protein: CASSETNLSPLHF; CDR3 DNA: TGTGCCAGCAGTGAGACTAACCTTTCACCCCTCCACTTT
D gene: .; J gene: TRBJ1-3; clone size: .; V gene: TRBV19; CDR3 protein: CASSTLSSGNTIYF; CDR3 DNA: TGTGCCAGTAGTACCCTGAGTTCTGGAAACACCATATATTTT